Each of the 2 T cell receptor beta chains below was sequenced from the same sample in a study of blood T cell repertoires in COVID-19. TCRdb's table, derived via immunoSEQ multiplex PCR, lists solely in-frame clones and lacks some. The table lists 95,000 to 110,000 clones, 85% to 95% of them singletons, with around 1.2% in the top ten. Input material: peripheral blood. These receptors all stem from a woman under 40 with acute or convalescent COVID-19.

The chain carries TRBV12-3 or TRBV12-4 and TRBJ1-2; a weak D match, TRBD1 (6 bases). The CDR3 length is 11 residues. Trimming shortened V by 5 bases and J by 8 bases, and 9 bases separated the two germline ends. CDR3: CASSRGQGYTF. For the CDR3, the DNA is TGTGCCAGCAGTAGAGGACAGGGCTACACCTTC.

V usage is TRBV30 and J usage is TRBJ1-1; no clear D. V was cut by 0 bases and J by 6 bases, with 11 bases left in between. This CDR3 region has 13 residues. The germline V gene has CDR1 GTSNPN and CDR2 SVGIG (reference sequence). The DNA of the CDR3 is TGTGCCTGGAGTGTCAGAGGGTTCTCTGAAGCTTTCTTT. Translation: CAWSVRGFSEAFF. Based on the CDR3 plus reference TRBV30 and TRBJ1-1, the full variable domain is SQTIHQWPATLVQPVGSPLSLECTVEGTSNPNLYWYRQAAGRGLQLLFYSVGIGQISSEVPQNLSASRPQDRQFILSSKKLLLSDSGFYLCAWSVRGFSEAFFGQGTRLTVV.